This TCR beta chain was retrieved from a study of neurological immune-mediated disorders. Study conclusions and caveats: No CDR3 amino acid sequences recurred among expanded clones across subjects, suggesting private repertoires in all groups. Whereas HTLV-1-associated myelopathy showed the most TCR clonal expansion, multiple sclerosis showed the least, with levels below those of healthy controls.

TCRdb itself ran the 5' RACE reads through MiXCR, one entry per CDR3 protein. There are under 40,000 distinct CDR3 sequences in the sample; about 4.8% occur only once, and around 23% lies in the top ten. Volunteers from a blood bank in Maryland, USA, constituted the healthy controls. This clonotype was observed many times. The antigen remains unidentified. The germline V gene encodes CDR1 MNHEY and CDR2 SVGAGI. CDR3 length: 13 residues. V lost 6 bases to trimming and J lost 1 base, with 9 bases between them. Source material: PBMCs. This receptor was obtained from a man between 18 and 29 years old in good health. This chain joins TRBV6-5 and TRBJ1-1, with unresolved D. The CDR3 DNA reads TGTGCCAGCAGCCTGCATAAGAACACTGAAGCTTTCTTT. This sequence encodes CASSLHKNTEAFF.